This paragraph covers one T cell receptor (beta chain) sequence. This entry belongs to a study of T cell changes during pregnancy in multiple sclerosis. Assay used: immunoSEQ multiplex PCR; TCRdb lists only in-frame clones, some missing. The repertoire includes more than 35,000 clones, roughly 94% of them detected once, and 0.7% to 1% sits in the top ten. V trimming: 9 bases; J trimming: 8 bases; junction bases outside the gene matches: 8. Germline values: CDR1 LGHNT, CDR2 FRNRAP. The length of the CDR3 is 13 residues. The sample consisted of CD4+ T cells from peripheral blood mononuclear cells, taken in the third trimester of pregnancy. The genes are TRBV12-5 and TRBJ2-1, with TRBD2 identical over 9 bases. This clonotype was sampled from a female donor with multiple sclerosis, enrolled in a pregnancy study. CDR3 protein: CASRSGSRDEQFF. The DNA of the CDR3 is TGTGCTAGCCGTAGCGGGAGTAGGGATGAGCAGTTCTTC. Filled out from reference TRBV12-5 and TRBJ2-1, the complete variable domain reads DARVTQTPRHKVTEMGQEVTMRCQPILGHNTVFWYRQTMMQGLELLAYFRNRAPLDDSGMPKDRFSAEMPDATLATLKIQPSEPRDSAVYFCASRSGSRDEQFFGPGTRLTVL.